This entry lists 8 T cell receptor beta chains sequenced from one sample in a study of T cells in Graves' hyperthyroidism and ophthalmopathy. The CDR3 regions of TCR beta were amplified from RNA transcripts. TCR CDR3 underwent first-round RT-PCR with the HTBI primer set. Using its own MiXCR run on the multiplex PCR reads, TCRdb lists one record per CDR3 protein. The sample lists over 650,000 distinct CDR3 sequences, about 15% occurring once. Material: blood. The receptors shown here come from a man between 18 and 29 years old with Graves' hyperthyroidism.

This clonotype was found a few times. Just one base apart from a much larger clone, this may be a read error. The chain employs TRBV7-9 and TRBJ1-5, with TRBD1 as a possible D gene (5 bases). V dropped 3 bases and J dropped 1 base, with 7 bases sitting between them. The CDR3 totals 14 residues. Germline CDR1 and CDR2: SEHNR and FQNEAQ (reference sequence). The DNA of the CDR3 is TGTGCCAGCAGCTTCTCAGGGAGCAATCAGCCCCAGCATTTT. Translating it yields CASSFSGSNQPQHF. Full variable domain (rest looked up from reference TRBV7-9 and TRBJ1-5): DTGVSQNPRHKITKRGQNVTFRCDPISEHNRLYWYRQTLGQGPEFLTYFQNEAQLEKSRLLSDRFSAERPKGSFSTLEIQRTEQGDSAMYLCASSFSGSNQPQHFGDGTRLSIL.

This clonotype was observed many times. This chain connects TRBV24-1 to TRBJ1-4; D perhaps matches TRBD1 (5 bases). V was cut by 10 bases and J by 11 bases, with 28 bases left in between. CDR3 size: 16 residues. The germline gives CDR1 KGHDR, CDR2 SFDVKD. The CDR3 sequence: CATSDGTASSMGKLFF. CDR3 bases: TGTGCCACTTCCGACGGGACGGCAAGCTCAATGGGGAAACTGTTTTTT.

This clonotype was recorded many times. This chain uses TRBV7-9 with TRBJ2-3, with a weak D call TRBD1 (6 bases). CDR3 length equals 15 residues. CDR1 is SEHNR, CDR2 FQNEAQ, per germline (reference sequence). Trimming left V 3 bases short and J 1 base short, with 11 bases between. The CDR3 nucleotides are TGTGCCAGCAGCTTCTTCGACAGGCGCACAGATACGCAGTATTTT. Protein sequence: CASSFFDRRTDTQYF.

The rearrangement joins TRBV2 to TRBJ1-3, with D uncertain. V was shortened by 6 bases and J by 4 bases, with 10 bases between the two germline ends. The CDR3 runs to 13 residues. Germline CDR1 SNHLY, CDR2 FYNNEI. The CDR3 loop is CASSTSIGNTIYF. In DNA form, the CDR3 reads TGTGCCAGCAGCACCAGCATAGGAAACACCATATATTTT.

V gene TRBV27 combines with J gene TRBJ2-1, with D possibly matching TRBD1 (6 bases). The CDR3 is 15 amino acids. V was cut by 5 bases and J by 1 base, with 12 bases left in between. In germline, CDR1 is MNHEY, CDR2 SMNVEV (reference sequence). The CDR3 reads CASSNTGPSYNEQFF. In nucleotides, the CDR3 is TGTGCCAGCAGTAACACAGGGCCTTCCTACAATGAGCAGTTCTTC.

Only a few counts were recorded for this clonotype. This chain uses TRBV28 with TRBJ1-2, with D uncertain. The CDR3 is 15 residues long. V lost 6 bases and J 1 base, leaving 15 bases between the germline ends. Germline values: CDR1 MDHEN, CDR2 SYDVKM. The DNA for the CDR3 is TGTGCCAGCAGCCCATGGGCAGGCGATAACTATGGCTACACCTTC. This translates into CASSPWAGDNYGYTF.

This clonotype was seen ten or more times. J is TRBJ1-1 and V is TRBV28; 8 nucleotides line up with TRBD1. The length of the CDR3 is 15 residues. V trimming: 2 bases; J trimming: 1 base; junction bases outside the gene matches: 3. Germline V gives CDR1 MDHEN, CDR2 SYDVKM. The chain's CDR3 is CASSLRRGPNTEAFF. Here the CDR3 DNA reads TGTGCCAGCAGTTTACGCAGGGGGCCGAACACTGAAGCTTTCTTT. The whole variable domain, remainder taken from reference TRBV28 and TRBJ1-1, is DVKVTQSSRYLVKRTGEKVFLECVQDMDHENMFWYRQDPGLGLRLIYFSYDVKMKEKGDIPEGYSVSREKKERFSLILESASTNQTSMYLCASSLRRGPNTEAFFGQGTRLTVV.

This clonotype was found many times. This chain joins TRBV18 and TRBJ1-6, with 7 nucleotides matching TRBD1. Germline CDR1 and CDR2: KGHSH and LQKENI. After removal of 3 bases from V and 10 bases from J, the junction contained 6 bases not matched to a gene. The CDR3 spans 14 residues. The CDR3 here is CASSPATGYSPLHF. In DNA form, the CDR3 reads TGTGCCAGCTCACCTGCGACAGGGTACTCACCCCTCCACTTT.